The 14 T cell receptor beta chains given below trace back to one sample, sequenced in a study of molecular identifiers for immune sequencing clone quantification. TCRdb re-called the PCR reads through MiXCR, storing one row per CDR3 protein. The sample carries some 590,000 distinct CDR3 sequences, roughly 23% recorded once. Sequencing used naive CD8+ T cells from blood, with Jurkat cell RNA spiked in. As to subset: FACS-sorted CD8+CD4-CCR7+CD45RA+ naive T cells. The receptors were sampled from a human donor in good health. Some libraries in this study had Jurkat cell RNA spiked in.

This clonotype was counted a few times. This chain links TRBV19 with TRBJ2-5; D uncertain. The ends were cut back, 5 bases at V and 0 bases at J, with 10 bases in the middle. CDR1 and CDR2 (germline): LNHDA, SQIVND (reference sequence). The CDR3 has 14 amino acids. In nucleotides, the CDR3 is TGTGCCAGTAGTCTATCGGTTTACCAAGAGACCCAGTACTTC. It is translated as CASSLSVYQETQYF.

The rearrangement links TRBV13 to TRBJ2-3, with 15 bases that match TRBD2. The V and J ends lost 4 bases and 3 bases, in that order; junction bases with no gene match: 5. This CDR3 region has 17 residues. CDR1 is PRHDT, CDR2 FYEKMQ, per germline (reference sequence). The chain's CDR3 is CASSSWGTSGGTDTQYF. CDR3 in DNA: TGTGCCAGCAGCTCCTGGGGGACTAGCGGGGGGACAGATACGCAGTATTTT.

This clonotype was detected a few times. The rearrangement joins TRBV20-1 to TRBJ2-1, with 15 bases lining up with TRBD2. The germline CDR1 and CDR2 sequences are DFQATT and SNEGSKA (reference sequence). The CDR3 is 16 amino acids. The J segment lost 2 bases and the V segment lost 6 bases, leaving 5 bases of the junction unmatched. In DNA form, the CDR3 reads TGCAGTGCCAGCGGGACTAGCGGGAGGCCCTACAATGAGCAGTTCTTC. Protein: CSASGTSGRPYNEQFF.

This rearrangement joins TRBV28 to TRBJ1-6; weak D call: TRBD1 (5 bases). CDR1 and CDR2 from the germline V gene are MDHEN and SYDVKM. The CDR3 is 16 amino acids. V lost 6 bases to trimming and J lost 0 bases, with 12 bases between them. Here the CDR3 reads CASRSRASSYNSPLHF. CDR3 coding DNA: TGTGCCAGCAGATCCAGGGCCAGCTCCTATAATTCACCCCTCCACTTT.

This clonotype occurred once. It may be a read error: a sequence one base away is much more abundant. The rearrangement links TRBV7-3 to TRBJ2-3; D possibly corresponds to TRBD2 (5 bases). The germline V gene has CDR1 SGHTA and CDR2 FQGTGA. Trimming cost V 2 bases and J 6 bases, with 12 bases left between them. CDR3 length equals 14 residues. The CDR3 region is CASSLVRGRDTQYF. CDR3 DNA sequence: TGTGCCAGCAGCTTAGTACGGGGTCGGGATACGCAGTATTTT. The full variable domain, with the rest looked up from reference TRBV7-3 and TRBJ2-3, is GAGVSQTPSNKVTEKGKYVELRCDPISGHTALYWYRQSLGQGPEFLIYFQGTGAADDSGLPNDRFFAVRPEGSVSTLKIQRTERGDSAVYLCASSLVRGRDTQYFGPGTRLTVL.

This clonotype was picked up a small number of times. The rearrangement links TRBV27 to TRBJ2-5, with TRBD2 matching over 10 bases. The trim removed 6 bases at V and 3 bases at J, leaving 7 bases unmatched. Germline CDR1 and CDR2: MNHEY and SMNVEV (reference sequence). The length of the CDR3 is 15 residues. This chain's CDR3 is CASRPSGGSEETQYF. The CDR3 DNA sequence: TGTGCCAGCAGACCTAGCGGGGGCTCAGAAGAGACCCAGTACTTC.

This clonotype was observed a few times. The V and J genes are TRBV2 and TRBJ1-2; D gene ambiguous. From germline, CDR1 is SNHLY and CDR2 FYNNEI. The V end lost 2 bases, the J end lost 3 bases, and 19 bases lay between the germline ends. CDR3 length: 17 residues. The DNA for the CDR3 is TGTGCCAGCAGTGAAATGGACGGCACGTCTCTAGACTATGGCTACACCTTC. Its protein product is CASSEMDGTSLDYGYTF. Looking up the rest from reference TRBV2 and TRBJ1-2 gives the full variable domain: EPEVTQTPSHQVTQMGQEVILRCVPISNHLYFYWYRQILGQKVEFLVSFYNNEISEKSEIFDDQFSVERPDGSNFTLKIRSTKLEDSAMYFCASSEMDGTSLDYGYTFGSGTRLTVV.

This clonotype was seen a single time. Given the absence of the conserved phenylalanine or tryptophan at the CDR3 end, a read error is likely. The genes are TRBV7-2 and TRBJ2-1; D is possibly TRBD1 (5 bases). The CDR3 totals 14 residues. Germline V gene lookup returns CDR1 SGHTA and CDR2 FQGNSA. In DNA, the CDR3 is TGTGCCAGCAGCTTAGTGGACACCTACAGTGAGCAGTTCCTC. Translation: CASSLVDTYSEQFL.

Concerning this clonotype itself: A much more abundant neighbour one base away suggests this may be a read error. The V call is TRBV5-6, the J call TRBJ2-3; D might be TRBD2 (6 bases). Germline V gives CDR1 SGHDT, CDR2 YYEEEE. The V end lost 2 bases, the J end lost 5 bases, and 15 bases lay between the germline ends. This CDR3 region has 15 residues. CDR3: CASSFLTPAGDTQYF. CDR3 bases: TGTGCCAGCAGCTTCCTTACCCCAGCGGGAGATACGCAGTATTTT.

The chain carries TRBV12-3 or TRBV12-4 and TRBJ1-1; 10 bases line up with TRBD1. This CDR3 contains 15 residues. The trim removed 3 bases at V and 4 bases at J, leaving 5 bases unmatched. The CDR3, as DNA: TGTGCCAGCAGTTTGTCCGGGACAGGGGCCACTGAAGCTTTCTTT. Encoded protein: CASSLSGTGATEAFF.

This clonotype was observed many times. This chain links TRBV29-1 with TRBJ2-2; 8 bases map to TRBD1. The germline gives CDR1 SQVTM, CDR2 ANQGSEA. J lost 3 bases, V lost 5 bases, and 11 bases had no gene match. This CDR3 spans 16 amino acids. The CDR3 spells CSVQGARFKDTGELFF. The DNA of the CDR3 is TGCAGCGTTCAGGGGGCACGGTTTAAAGACACCGGGGAGCTGTTTTTT.

This clonotype has a count of ten or more. The chain employs TRBV14 and TRBJ2-3; D is ambiguous. Trimming removed 2 bases from V and 2 bases from J, with 8 bases in between. The CDR3 runs 14 residues. Germline lookup yields CDR1 SGHDN and CDR2 FVKESK. The CDR3 nucleotides are TGTGCCAGCAGCCAACTGAGTAACACAGATACGCAGTATTTT. It translates to CASSQLSNTDTQYF.

There are many counts of this clonotype. The J gene is TRBJ2-3, the V gene TRBV11-2; tentatively, D is TRBD1 (6 bases). This CDR3 contains 15 residues. V lost 3 bases and J 6 bases, leaving 16 bases between the germline ends. From germline, CDR1 is SGHAT and CDR2 FQNNGV. CDR3 DNA sequence: TGTGCCAGCAGCTTGACAGGCCCTAATGGGGATACGCAGTATTTT. Translating it yields CASSLTGPNGDTQYF.

This clonotype was detected many times. This chain links TRBV7-9 with TRBJ2-2, with D tentatively TRBD1 (5 bases). CDR3 length: 15 amino acids. The V end was cut by 2 bases, the J end by 5 bases, with 12 bases between. Germline CDR1 reads SEHNR; CDR2 reads FQNEAQ (reference sequence). CDR3 amino acids: CASSLSLAGTGELFF. CDR3 in DNA: TGTGCCAGCAGCTTATCCCTCGCAGGGACCGGGGAGCTGTTTTTT.